This TCR beta chain is drawn from a study of T cell clusters in autoimmune cytopenias. Regarding the study as a whole: Primary autoimmune cytopenia patients seemingly lacked the physiological T cell clusters found in healthy donors. Comparing secondary cytopenia with chronic lymphocytic leukemia showed no cluster-lack signature, apparently masked by lymphoma repertoire. TRB repertoire shifts in secondary cytopenia and chronic lymphocytic leukemia mostly reflected lymphoma, not autoimmunity.

About this clonotype: The target antigen is unknown.

TRB was amplified by touch-down multiplex PCR, primer pools A and B combined. No DNA is given; TCRdb re-called the multiplex PCR reads and lists each CDR3 protein once. This specimen shows 3,500 to 5,000 distinct CDR3 sequences; the ten leading clones hold over 12%. Each sample's input was 250 to 300 ng genomic DNA, some 34,000 genome equivalents. The sequence came from a human donor with an autoimmune cytopenia or autoimmune hepatitis (not recorded which). Sequencing was performed on peripheral blood.

CDR3 protein: CASSLAPDQYYNEQFF. V is TRBV5-5 and J is TRBJ2-1. The germline V gene encodes CDR1 SGHKS and CDR2 YYEKEE (reference sequence). This CDR3 is 16 amino acids long.